These T cell receptor beta chains were read from a single sample in a study of T cell responses to AZD1222 COVID-19 vaccine. Only in-frame clones appear in the TCRdb table, and some are missing; sequencing was by immunoSEQ multiplex PCR. The repertoire has under 80,000 clones, around four fifths of them found once; the top ten carry around 21%. Sequenced here: peripheral blood, sampled on day 0 of AZD1222 vaccination. These receptors were collected from an adult in good health. The CDR3 runs from the conserved cysteine through the conserved F or W. D genes are given only for firm matches. Clone size is not always given. Where it is, it says once, few, many or a class for expanded clones.

>-|-|TRBV12-3/TRBV12-4|TRBJ2-3
CASSTVSAGTQYF
TGTGCCAGCAGCACCGTTTCGGCAGGTACGCAGTATTTT
>-|-|TRBV28|TRBJ1-6
CASIRDGRSPLHF
TGTGCCAGCATCCGGGACGGACGATCACCCCTCCACTTT
>TRBD2|-|TRBV3-1/TRBV3-2|TRBJ2-1
CASSQDRSGGSYNEQFF
TGTGCCAGCAGCCAAGACCGTAGCGGGGGGTCGTACAATGAGCAGTTCTTC
>-|-|TRBV19|TRBJ2-2
CASRGGELFF
TGTGCCAGTCGAGGCGGGGAGCTGTTTTTT
>-|-|TRBV19|TRBJ2-7
CASSIHRGYEQYF
TGTGCCAGTAGTATACATCGAGGATACGAGCAGTACTTC
>TRBD1|-|TRBV4-3|TRBJ2-7
CASSQVRGGEGYEQYF
TGCGCCAGCAGCCAAGTTAGAGGGGGCGAGGGCTACGAGCAGTACTTC
>-|-|TRBV7-9|TRBJ2-3
CASSHTDTQYF
TGTGCCAGCAGCCATACAGATACGCAGTATTTT
>TRBD1|few|TRBV4-3|TRBJ2-2
CASSQDLGTAPNTGELFF
TGCGCCAGCAGCCAAGATTTAGGGACAGCCCCCAACACCGGGGAGCTGTTTTTT
>TRBD1|-|TRBV18|TRBJ2-6
CASSPSGTDHSGANVLTF
TGTGCCAGCTCACCTTCCGGGACAGATCACTCTGGGGCCAACGTCCTGACTTTC
>-|-|TRBV5-1|TRBJ1-2
CASSLEMANYGYTF
TGCGCCAGCAGCTTGGAAATGGCTAACTATGGCTACACCTTC
>-|-|TRBV28|TRBJ2-1
CASSFRSGGKNEQFF
TGTGCCAGCAGTTTTCGGAGTGGAGGCAAGAATGAGCAGTTCTTC
>-|once|TRBV19|TRBJ2-3
CASSKADTQYF
TGTGCCAGTAGTAAGGCAGATACGCAGTATTTT
>TRBD1|few|TRBV28|TRBJ2-2
CAISPGTENTGELFF
TGTGCCATCTCTCCCGGGACAGAGAATACCGGGGAGCTGTTTTTT
>-|few|TRBV24-1|TRBJ1-5
CATSAGILNQPQHF
TGTGCCACCAGTGCCGGGATTTTAAATCAGCCCCAGCATTTT
>TRBD1|-|TRBV7-9|TRBJ1-6
CASSVKGQIVSPLHF
TGTGCCAGCAGCGTAAAGGGACAGATTGTTTCACCCCTCCACTTT
>-|-|TRBV27|TRBJ2-7
CASREESHYEQYF
TGTGCCAGCAGGGAAGAATCCCACTACGAGCAGTACTTC
>-|-|TRBV27|TRBJ2-2
CASRGRWGGELFF
TGTGCCAGCAGGGGGAGATGGGGCGGGGAGCTGTTTTTT
>-|few|TRBV19|TRBJ1-2
CASSIGTLGYTF
TGTGCCAGTAGTATCGGAACCTTGGGCTACACCTTC
>TRBD1|-|TRBV25-1|TRBJ1-2
CASREGQANYGYTF
TGTGCCAGCAGGGAGGGACAGGCGAACTATGGCTACACCTTC
>-|-|TRBV27|TRBJ2-4
CASSLAGAKNIQYF
TGTGCCAGCAGTTTGGCAGGAGCCAAAAACATTCAGTACTTC
>TRBD2|-|TRBV28|TRBJ2-5
CASSFPLSGGAIETQYF
TGTGCCAGCAGTTTTCCTCTATCCGGGGGGGCCATTGAGACCCAGTACTTC
>TRBD1|few|TRBV19|TRBJ1-4
CASKRDRDNEKLFF
TGTGCCAGTAAGAGGGACAGGGATAATGAAAAACTGTTTTTT
>-|few|TRBV29-1|TRBJ2-2
CSVFVGAGINTGELFF
TGCAGCGTTTTTGTAGGGGCTGGAATAAACACCGGGGAGCTGTTTTTT
>-|-|TRBV7-2|TRBJ1-3
CASSPQRVNSGNTIYF
TGTGCCAGCAGCCCCCAACGGGTTAACTCTGGAAACACCATATATTTT
>TRBD2|-|TRBV4-2|TRBJ2-5
CASSQDQATSGRETQYF
TGTGCCAGCAGCCAAGATCAGGCGACTAGCGGTCGAGAGACCCAGTACTTC
>TRBD1|-|TRBV19|TRBJ2-4
CASSIVGQSKNIQYF
TGTGCCAGTAGTATAGTGGGACAGAGCAAAAACATTCAGTACTTC
>-|once|TRBV10-3|TRBJ2-3
CAISGVGRGTDTQYF
TGTGCCATCAGTGGGGTCGGGAGAGGCACAGATACGCAGTATTTT
>TRBD2|few|TRBV7-9|TRBJ2-7
CASSLVPSGGYEQYF
TGTGCCAGCAGCTTAGTTCCTAGCGGGGGTTACGAGCAGTACTTC
>-|-|TRBV5-3|TRBJ1-5
CARSFGNQPQHF
TGTGCCAGAAGCTTTGGCAATCAGCCCCAGCATTTT
>-|once|TRBV5-8|TRBJ1-3
CASSLGGAPISGNTIYF
TGTGCCAGCAGCCTGGGAGGGGCTCCAATCTCTGGAAACACCATATATTTT
>TRBD1|few|TRBV4-1|TRBJ2-7
CASSQDGTATGEQYF
TGCGCCAGCAGCCAAGACGGGACAGCCACTGGAGAGCAGTACTTC
>-|-|TRBV4-2|TRBJ1-2
CASSQDPGTNYGYTF
TGTGCCAGCAGCCAAGACCCCGGGACTAACTATGGCTACACCTTC
>TRBD2|-|TRBV2|TRBJ2-1
CASSEGASGSNEQFF
TGTGCCAGCAGTGAAGGGGCTAGCGGGAGCAATGAGCAGTTCTTC
>TRBD1|-|TRBV7-2|TRBJ1-5
CASSTEGARPQHF
TGTGCCAGCAGCACTGAGGGGGCGCGGCCCCAGCATTTT
>-|-|TRBV6-5|TRBJ2-7
CASSYGGTNEQYF
TGTGCCAGCAGTTACGGGGGTACCAACGAGCAGTACTTC
>-|-|TRBV29-1|TRBJ2-5
CSALGGGKETQYF
TGCAGCGCCCTGGGGGGTGGAAAAGAGACCCAGTACTTC
>-|-|TRBV29-1|TRBJ1-6
CSAQGRGFNSPLHF
TGCAGCGCGCAAGGCCGGGGATTTAATTCACCCCTCCACTTT
>-|-|TRBV9|TRBJ1-1
CASSPRDTEAFF
TGTGCCAGCAGCCCAAGGGACACTGAAGCTTTCTTT
>-|once|TRBV5-6|TRBJ1-6
CASSWQALHF
TGTGCCAGCAGCTGGCAGGCCCTCCACTTT
>-|-|TRBV18|TRBJ2-5
CASSPFGVEETQYF
TGTGCCAGCTCCCCTTTTGGGGTGGAAGAGACCCAGTACTTC
>-|-|TRBV24-1|TRBJ2-2
CATSVVSDPTGELFF
TGTGCCACCAGTGTGGTATCAGACCCCACCGGGGAGCTGTTTTTT
>-|-|TRBV3-1/TRBV3-2|TRBJ1-1
CASSPQGLRTEAFF
TGTGCCAGCAGCCCCCAGGGTTTACGCACTGAAGCTTTCTTT
>-|-|TRBV6-2/TRBV6-3|TRBJ1-3
CASSHSPLSGNTIYF
TGTGCCAGCAGCCACTCCCCTCTCTCTGGAAACACCATATATTTT
>-|-|TRBV12-3/TRBV12-4|TRBJ2-7
CASRGPRYEQYF
TGTGCCAGCAGGGGGCCCCGCTACGAGCAGTACTTC
>TRBD1|-|TRBV5-1|TRBJ1-2
CASSSDRVDGYTF
TGCGCCAGCAGCAGTGACAGGGTCGATGGCTACACCTTC
>-|-|TRBV5-8|TRBJ1-2
CASSERGYGYTF
TGTGCCAGCAGCGAGAGGGGCTATGGCTACACCTTC
>TRBD2|-|TRBV13|TRBJ2-7
CASSLGTSGPGEQYF
TGTGCCAGCAGCTTAGGGACTAGCGGGCCCGGCGAGCAGTACTTC
>-|-|TRBV2|TRBJ2-7
CASSVPEGVSYEQYF
TGTGCCAGCAGTGTTCCCGAGGGGGTCTCCTACGAGCAGTACTTC
>-|-|TRBV2|TRBJ2-2
CASHGVSGGELFF
TGTGCCAGCCATGGGGTTTCGGGCGGGGAGCTGTTTTTT
>-|-|TRBV28|TRBJ2-7
CASSSGDIHYEQYF
TGTGCCAGCAGTTCCGGGGACATCCACTACGAGCAGTACTTC
>-|-|TRBV6-1|TRBJ1-2
CASSEVTVLRGYTF
TGTGCCAGCAGTGAAGTAACGGTTTTGCGCGGCTACACCTTC
>TRBD1|-|TRBV15|TRBJ1-5
CATSRDRAGGRPQHF
TGTGCCACCAGCAGAGATCGAGCAGGGGGGCGGCCCCAGCATTTT
>-|few|TRBV4-2|TRBJ1-4
CASSQVWDRREELFF
TGTGCCAGCAGCCAGGTATGGGACCGCCGTGAGGAACTGTTTTTT
>-|-|TRBV30|TRBJ1-1
CAWTSGVQNTEAFF
TGTGCCTGGACAAGCGGGGTCCAGAACACTGAAGCTTTCTTT